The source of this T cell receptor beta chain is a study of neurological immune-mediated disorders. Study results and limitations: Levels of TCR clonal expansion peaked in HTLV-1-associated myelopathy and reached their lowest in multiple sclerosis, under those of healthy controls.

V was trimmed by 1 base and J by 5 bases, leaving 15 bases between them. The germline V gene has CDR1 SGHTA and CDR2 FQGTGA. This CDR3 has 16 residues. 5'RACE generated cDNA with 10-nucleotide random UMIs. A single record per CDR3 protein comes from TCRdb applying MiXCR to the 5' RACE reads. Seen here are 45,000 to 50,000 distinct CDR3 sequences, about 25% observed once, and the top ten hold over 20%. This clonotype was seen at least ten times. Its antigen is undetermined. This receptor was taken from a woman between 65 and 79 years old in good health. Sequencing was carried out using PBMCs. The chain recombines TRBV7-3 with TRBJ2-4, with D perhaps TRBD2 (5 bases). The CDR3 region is CASSLNPSGTENIQYF. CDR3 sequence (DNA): TGTGCCAGCAGCTTAAACCCCTCGGGAACTGAAAACATTCAGTACTTC.